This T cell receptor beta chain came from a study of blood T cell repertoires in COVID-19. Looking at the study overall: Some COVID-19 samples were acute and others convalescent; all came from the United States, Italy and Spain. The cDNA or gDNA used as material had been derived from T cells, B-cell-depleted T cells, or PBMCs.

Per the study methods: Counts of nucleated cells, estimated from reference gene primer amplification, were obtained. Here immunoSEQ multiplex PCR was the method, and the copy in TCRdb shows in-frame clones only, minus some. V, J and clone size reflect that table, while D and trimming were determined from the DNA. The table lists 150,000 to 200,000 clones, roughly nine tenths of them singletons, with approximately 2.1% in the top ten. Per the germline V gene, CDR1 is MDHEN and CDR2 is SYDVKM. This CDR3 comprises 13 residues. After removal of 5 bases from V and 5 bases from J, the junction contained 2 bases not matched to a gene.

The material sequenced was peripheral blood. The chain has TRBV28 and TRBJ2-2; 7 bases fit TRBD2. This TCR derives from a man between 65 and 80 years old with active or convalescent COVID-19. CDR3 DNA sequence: TGTGCCAGCAGTCGGGACTATACCGGGGAGCTGTTTTTT. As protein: CASSRDYTGELFF. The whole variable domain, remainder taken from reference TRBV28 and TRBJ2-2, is DVKVTQSSRYLVKRTGEKVFLECVQDMDHENMFWYRQDPGLGLRLIYFSYDVKMKEKGDIPEGYSVSREKKERFSLILESASTNQTSMYLCASSRDYTGELFFGEGSRLTVL.